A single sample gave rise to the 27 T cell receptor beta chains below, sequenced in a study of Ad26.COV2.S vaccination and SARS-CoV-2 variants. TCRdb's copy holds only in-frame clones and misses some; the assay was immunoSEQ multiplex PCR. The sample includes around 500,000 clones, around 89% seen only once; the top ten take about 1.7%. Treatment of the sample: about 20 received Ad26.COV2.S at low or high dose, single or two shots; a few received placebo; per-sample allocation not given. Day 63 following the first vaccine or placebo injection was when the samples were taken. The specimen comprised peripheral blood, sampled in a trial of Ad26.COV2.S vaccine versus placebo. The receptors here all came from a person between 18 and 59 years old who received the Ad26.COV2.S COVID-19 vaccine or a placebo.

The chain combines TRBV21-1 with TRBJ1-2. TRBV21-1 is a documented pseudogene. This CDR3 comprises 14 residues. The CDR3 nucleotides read TGTGCCAGCAGCCGGCGGGGGGGTCACTATGGCTACACCTTC. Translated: CASSRRGGHYGYTF.

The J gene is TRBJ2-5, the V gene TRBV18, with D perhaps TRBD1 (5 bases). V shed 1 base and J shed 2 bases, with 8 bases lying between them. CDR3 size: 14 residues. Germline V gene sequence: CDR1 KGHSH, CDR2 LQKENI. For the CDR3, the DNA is TGTGCCAGCTCACCACGACAGATACAAGAGACCCAGTACTTC. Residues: CASSPRQIQETQYF.

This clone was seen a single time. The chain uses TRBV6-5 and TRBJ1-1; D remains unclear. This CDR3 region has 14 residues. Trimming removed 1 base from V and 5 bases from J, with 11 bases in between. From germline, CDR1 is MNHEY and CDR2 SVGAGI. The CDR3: CASSYYGDRTEAFF. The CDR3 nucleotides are TGTGCCAGCAGTTACTACGGAGATCGGACTGAAGCTTTCTTT.

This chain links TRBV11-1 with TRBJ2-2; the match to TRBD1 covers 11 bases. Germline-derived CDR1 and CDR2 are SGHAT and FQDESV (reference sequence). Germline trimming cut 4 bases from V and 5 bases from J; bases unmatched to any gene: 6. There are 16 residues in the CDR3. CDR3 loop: CASSSDGTGGTGELFF. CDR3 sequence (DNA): TGTGCCAGCAGCTCGGACGGGACAGGGGGAACCGGGGAGCTGTTTTTT.

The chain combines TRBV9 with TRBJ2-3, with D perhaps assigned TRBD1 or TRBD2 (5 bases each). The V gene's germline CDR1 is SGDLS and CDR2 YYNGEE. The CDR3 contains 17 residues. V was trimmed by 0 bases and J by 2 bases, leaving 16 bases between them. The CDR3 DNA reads TGTGCCAGCAGCGTAGGAGTCTGGGACGACACCACAGATACGCAGTATTTT. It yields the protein CASSVGVWDDTTDTQYF. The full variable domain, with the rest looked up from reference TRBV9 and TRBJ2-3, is DSGVTQTPKHLITATGQRVTLRCSPRSGDLSVYWYQQSLDQGLQFLIQYYNGEERAKGNILERFSAQQFPDLHSELNLSSLELGDSALYFCASSVGVWDDTTDTQYFGPGTRLTVL.

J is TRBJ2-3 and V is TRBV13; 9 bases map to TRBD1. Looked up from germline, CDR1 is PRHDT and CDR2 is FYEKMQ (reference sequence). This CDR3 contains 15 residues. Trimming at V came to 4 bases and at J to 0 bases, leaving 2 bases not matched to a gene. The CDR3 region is CASSSGQGSTDTQYF. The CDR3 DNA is TGTGCCAGCAGCTCGGGACAGGGAAGCACAGATACGCAGTATTTT.

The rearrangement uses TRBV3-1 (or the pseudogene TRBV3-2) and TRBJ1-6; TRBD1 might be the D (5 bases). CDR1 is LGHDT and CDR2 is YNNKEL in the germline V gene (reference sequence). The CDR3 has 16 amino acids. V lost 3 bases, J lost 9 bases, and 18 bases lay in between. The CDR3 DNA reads TGTGCCAGCAGCCACCGTGGGGGAAGAAGTTCTTCACCCCTCCACTTT. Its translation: CASSHRGGRSSSPLHF.

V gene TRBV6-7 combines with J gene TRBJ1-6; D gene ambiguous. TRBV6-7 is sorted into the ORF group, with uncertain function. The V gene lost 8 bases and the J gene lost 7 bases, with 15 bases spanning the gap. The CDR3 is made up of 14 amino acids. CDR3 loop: CASSGWVSNSPLHF. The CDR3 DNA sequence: TGTGCCAGCTCGGGATGGGTTTCCAATTCACCCCTCCACTTT.

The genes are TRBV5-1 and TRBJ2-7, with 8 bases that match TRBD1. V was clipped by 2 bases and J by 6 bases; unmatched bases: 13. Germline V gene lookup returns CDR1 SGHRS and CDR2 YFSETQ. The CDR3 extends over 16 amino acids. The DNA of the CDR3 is TGCGCCAGCAGCTTAAACCCCTCAATGACAGGGGTCGAGCAGTACTTC. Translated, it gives CASSLNPSMTGVEQYF.

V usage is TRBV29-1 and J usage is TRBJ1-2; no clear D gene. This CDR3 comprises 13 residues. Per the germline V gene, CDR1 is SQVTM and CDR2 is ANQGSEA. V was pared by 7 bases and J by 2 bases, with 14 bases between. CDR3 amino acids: CSALKTENYGYTF. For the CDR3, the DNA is TGCAGCGCCCTTAAGACGGAAAACTATGGCTACACCTTC. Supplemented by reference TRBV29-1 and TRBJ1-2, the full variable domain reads SAVISQKPSRDICQRGTSLTIQCQVDSQVTMMFWYRQQPGQSLTLIATANQGSEATYESGFVIDKFPISRPNLTFSTLTVSNMSPEDSSIYLCSALKTENYGYTFGSGTRLTVV.

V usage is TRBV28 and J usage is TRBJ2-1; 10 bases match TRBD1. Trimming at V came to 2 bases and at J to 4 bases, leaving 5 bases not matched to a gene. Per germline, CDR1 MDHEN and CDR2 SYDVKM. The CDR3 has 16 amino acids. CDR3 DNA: TGTGCCAGCAGTTTACCTCGGACAGGGGGGTACAATGAGCAGTTCTTC. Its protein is CASSLPRTGGYNEQFF.

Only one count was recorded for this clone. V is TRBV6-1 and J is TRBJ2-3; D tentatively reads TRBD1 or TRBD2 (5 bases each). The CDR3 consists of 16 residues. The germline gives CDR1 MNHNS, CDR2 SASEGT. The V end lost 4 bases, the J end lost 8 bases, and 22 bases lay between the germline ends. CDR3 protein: CASSGSGTSEGRTQYF. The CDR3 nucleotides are TGTGCCAGCAGTGGCTCCGGGACCTCTGAGGGACGTACGCAGTATTTT.

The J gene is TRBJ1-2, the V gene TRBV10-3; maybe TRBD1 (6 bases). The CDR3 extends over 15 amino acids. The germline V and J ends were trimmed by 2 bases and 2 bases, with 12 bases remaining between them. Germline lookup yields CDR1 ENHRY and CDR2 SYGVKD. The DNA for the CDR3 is TGTGCCATCAGTGAGAAGGGGGTATGGAACTATGGCTACACCTTC. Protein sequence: CAISEKGVWNYGYTF.

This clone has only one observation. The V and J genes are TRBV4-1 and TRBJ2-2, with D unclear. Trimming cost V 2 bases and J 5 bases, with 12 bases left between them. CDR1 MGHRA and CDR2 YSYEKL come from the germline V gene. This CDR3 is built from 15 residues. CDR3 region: CASSQPLWRTGELFF. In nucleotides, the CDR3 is TGCGCCAGCAGCCAACCGCTGTGGCGTACCGGGGAGCTGTTTTTT.

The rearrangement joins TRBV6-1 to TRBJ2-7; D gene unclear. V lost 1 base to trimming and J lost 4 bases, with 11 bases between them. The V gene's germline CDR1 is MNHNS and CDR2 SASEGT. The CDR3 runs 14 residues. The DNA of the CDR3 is TGTGCCAGCAGTGAAGGGCCAAGAGGTTACGAGCAGTACTTC. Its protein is CASSEGPRGYEQYF.

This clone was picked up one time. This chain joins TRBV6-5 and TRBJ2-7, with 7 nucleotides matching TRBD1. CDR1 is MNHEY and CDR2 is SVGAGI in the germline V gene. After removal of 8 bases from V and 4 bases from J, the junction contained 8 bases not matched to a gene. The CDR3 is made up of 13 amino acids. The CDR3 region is CASRMGTAYEQYF. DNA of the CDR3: TGTGCCAGCCGAATGGGGACAGCATACGAGCAGTACTTC.

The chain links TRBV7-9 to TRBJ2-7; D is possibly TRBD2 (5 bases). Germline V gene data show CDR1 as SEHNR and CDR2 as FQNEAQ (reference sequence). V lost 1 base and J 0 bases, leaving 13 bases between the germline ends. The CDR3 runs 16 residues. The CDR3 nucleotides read TGTGCCAGCAGCTTAGAAGCGCGGGTCCACTCCTACGAGCAGTACTTC. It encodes CASSLEARVHSYEQYF.

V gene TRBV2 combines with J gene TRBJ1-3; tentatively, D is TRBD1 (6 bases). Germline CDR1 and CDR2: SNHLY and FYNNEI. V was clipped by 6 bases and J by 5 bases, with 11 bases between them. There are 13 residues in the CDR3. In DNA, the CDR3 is TGTGCCAGCAGAGAGACAGGTCGAAACACCATATATTTT. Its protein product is CASRETGRNTIYF.

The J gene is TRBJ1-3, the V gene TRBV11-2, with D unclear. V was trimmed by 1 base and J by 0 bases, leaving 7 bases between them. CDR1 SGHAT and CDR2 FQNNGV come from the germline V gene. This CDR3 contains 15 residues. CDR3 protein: CASSLGAGSGNTIYF. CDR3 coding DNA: TGTGCCAGCAGCTTAGGGGCGGGCTCTGGAAACACCATATATTTT.

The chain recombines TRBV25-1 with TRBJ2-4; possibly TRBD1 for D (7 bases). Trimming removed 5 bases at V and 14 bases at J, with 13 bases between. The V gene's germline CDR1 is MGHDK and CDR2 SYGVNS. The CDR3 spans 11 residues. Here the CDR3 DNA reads TGTGCCAGCAGTTTCAGGGGGGAGGAGTACTTC. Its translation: CASSFRGEEYF.

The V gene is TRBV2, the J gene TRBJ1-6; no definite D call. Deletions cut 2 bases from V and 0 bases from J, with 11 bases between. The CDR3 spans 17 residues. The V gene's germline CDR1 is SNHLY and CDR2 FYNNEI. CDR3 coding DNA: TGTGCCAGCAGTGAACGGCAGAGGAGCTCCTATAATTCACCCCTCCACTTT. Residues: CASSERQRSSYNSPLHF. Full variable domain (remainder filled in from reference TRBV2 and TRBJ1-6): EPEVTQTPSHQVTQMGQEVILRCVPISNHLYFYWYRQILGQKVEFLVSFYNNEISEKSEIFDDQFSVERPDGSNFTLKIRSTKLEDSAMYFCASSERQRSSYNSPLHFGNGTRLTVT.

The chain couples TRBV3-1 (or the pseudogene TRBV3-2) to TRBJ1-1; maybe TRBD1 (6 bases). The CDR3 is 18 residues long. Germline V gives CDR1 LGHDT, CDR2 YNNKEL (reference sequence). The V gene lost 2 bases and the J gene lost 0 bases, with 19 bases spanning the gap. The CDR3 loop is CASSQYRPRGPMNTEAFF. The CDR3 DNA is TGTGCCAGCAGCCAATATCGCCCCAGGGGACCAATGAACACTGAAGCTTTCTTT.

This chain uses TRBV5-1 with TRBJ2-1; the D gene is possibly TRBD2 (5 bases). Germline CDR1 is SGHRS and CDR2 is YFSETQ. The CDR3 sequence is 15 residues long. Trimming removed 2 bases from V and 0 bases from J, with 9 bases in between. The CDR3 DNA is TGCGCCAGCAGCTTAGCGGTGAGCTCCTACAATGAGCAGTTCTTC. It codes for CASSLAVSSYNEQFF.

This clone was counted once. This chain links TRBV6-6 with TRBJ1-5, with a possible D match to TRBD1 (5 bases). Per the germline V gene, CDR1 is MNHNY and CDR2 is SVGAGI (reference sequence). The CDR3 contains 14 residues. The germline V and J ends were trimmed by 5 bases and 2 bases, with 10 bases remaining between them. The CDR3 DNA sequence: TGTGCCAGCAGTACACAGGTGGGCAATCAGCCCCAGCATTTT. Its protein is CASSTQVGNQPQHF.

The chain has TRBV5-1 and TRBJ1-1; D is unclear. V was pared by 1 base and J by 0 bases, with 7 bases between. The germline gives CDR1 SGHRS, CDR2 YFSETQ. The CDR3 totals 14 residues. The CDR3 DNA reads TGCGCCAGCAGCTTGCCAGCGATGAACACTGAAGCTTTCTTT. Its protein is CASSLPAMNTEAFF.

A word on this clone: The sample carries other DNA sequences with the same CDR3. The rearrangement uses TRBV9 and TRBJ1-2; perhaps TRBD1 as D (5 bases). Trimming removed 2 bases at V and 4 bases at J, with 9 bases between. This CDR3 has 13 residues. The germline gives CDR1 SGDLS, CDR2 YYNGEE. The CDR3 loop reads CASSVGGGYGYTF. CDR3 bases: TGTGCCAGCAGCGTGGGGGGAGGCTATGGCTACACCTTC.

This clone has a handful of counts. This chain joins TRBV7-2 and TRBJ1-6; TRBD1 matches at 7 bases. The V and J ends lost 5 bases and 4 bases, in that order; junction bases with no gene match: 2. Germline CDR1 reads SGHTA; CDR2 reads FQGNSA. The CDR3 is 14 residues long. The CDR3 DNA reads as TGTGCCAGCAGCCCGGGACAGTATAATTCACCCCTCCACTTT. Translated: CASSPGQYNSPLHF.